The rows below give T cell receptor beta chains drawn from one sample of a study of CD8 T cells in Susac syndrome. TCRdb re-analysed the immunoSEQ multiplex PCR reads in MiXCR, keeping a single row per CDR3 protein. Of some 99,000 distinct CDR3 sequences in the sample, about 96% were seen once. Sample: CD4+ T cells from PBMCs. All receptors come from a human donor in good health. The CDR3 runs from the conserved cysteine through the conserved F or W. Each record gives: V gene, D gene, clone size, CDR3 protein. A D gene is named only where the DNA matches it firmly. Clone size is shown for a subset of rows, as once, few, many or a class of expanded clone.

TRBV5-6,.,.,CASSSYGNLAKNIQYF
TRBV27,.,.,CASSFISRHQETQYF
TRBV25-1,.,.,CASSGRQAVTYEQYF
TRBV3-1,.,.,CASSQVRFADTQYF
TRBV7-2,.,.,CASSLVFGGRNQPQHF
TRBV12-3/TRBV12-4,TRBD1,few,CASRETGTNEQYF
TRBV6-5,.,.,CASSREGGNYEQYF
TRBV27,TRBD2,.,CASKVAGGPKNIQYF
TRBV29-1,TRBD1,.,CSVVRGTGGNTEAFF
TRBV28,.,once,CASSNDRYEQYF
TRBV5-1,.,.,CASSLSSSPQETQYF
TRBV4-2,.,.,CASSQSSWYEQYF
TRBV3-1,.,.,CASSQVPNEQFF
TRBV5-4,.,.,CASRGEQNTEAFF
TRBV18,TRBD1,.,CASSPWARGLEQYF